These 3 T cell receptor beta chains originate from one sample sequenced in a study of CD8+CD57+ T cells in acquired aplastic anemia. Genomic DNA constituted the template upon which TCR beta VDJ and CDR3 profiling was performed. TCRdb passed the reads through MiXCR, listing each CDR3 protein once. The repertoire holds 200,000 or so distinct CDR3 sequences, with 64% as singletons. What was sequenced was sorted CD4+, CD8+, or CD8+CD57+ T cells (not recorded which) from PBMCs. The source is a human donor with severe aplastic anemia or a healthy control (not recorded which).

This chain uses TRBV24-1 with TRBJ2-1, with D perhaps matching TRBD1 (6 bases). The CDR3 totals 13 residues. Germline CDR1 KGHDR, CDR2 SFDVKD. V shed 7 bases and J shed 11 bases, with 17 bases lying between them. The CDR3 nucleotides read TGTGCCACCAGCTCCAACCAGGACAGCAAGCAGTTCTTC. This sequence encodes CATSSNQDSKQFF.

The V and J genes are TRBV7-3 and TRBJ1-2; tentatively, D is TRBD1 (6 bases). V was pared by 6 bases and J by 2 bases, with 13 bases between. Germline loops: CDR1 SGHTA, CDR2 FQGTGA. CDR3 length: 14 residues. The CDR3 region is CASRSRGGNYGYTF. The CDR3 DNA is TGTGCCAGCAGGTCCCGGGGGGGCAACTATGGCTACACCTTC.

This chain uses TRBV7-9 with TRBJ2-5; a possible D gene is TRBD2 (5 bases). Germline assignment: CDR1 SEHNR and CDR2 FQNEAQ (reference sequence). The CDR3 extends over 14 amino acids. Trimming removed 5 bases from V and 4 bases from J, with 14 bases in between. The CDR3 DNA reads TGTGCCAGCAGCCAGGCCCGGGATCGAGAGACCCAGTACTTC. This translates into CASSQARDRETQYF.